This TCR beta chain was captured in a study of T-cell reconstitution after alpha-beta-depleted transplantation in children. This sample's TCRbeta library carried unique molecular identifier barcodes. TCRdb re-called the PCR reads through MiXCR, storing one row per CDR3 protein. The table has about 980,000 distinct CDR3 sequences, 25% to 35% seen once; the top ten hold about 28%. Study-wide findings and caveats: Several hundred graft clones that had expanded were reportedly the source of alpha-beta T cells about two months after transplant. The authors attributed T-cell counts and diversity one year after transplant mostly to newly produced T cells.

This clonotype appeared a few times. As yet, its antigen is unknown. Sample: PBMCs, mostly from graft donor cells, taken 360 days after TCRalphabeta/CD19-depleted stem cell transplant. This receptor was obtained from a boy under two years old who had a stem cell transplant for SCID, so the T cells may come from the graft donor.

The CDR3 DNA sequence: TGCAGTGCTAGCCGTCGGACTAGGCGCGAGCAGTACTTC. Its protein is CSASRRTRREQYF. The V and J genes are TRBV20-1 and TRBJ2-7; the match to TRBD2 covers 7 bases. V was clipped by 3 bases and J by 6 bases; unmatched bases: 8. The CDR3 length is 13 residues. Germline V lookup: CDR1 DFQATT, CDR2 SNEGSKA (reference sequence).